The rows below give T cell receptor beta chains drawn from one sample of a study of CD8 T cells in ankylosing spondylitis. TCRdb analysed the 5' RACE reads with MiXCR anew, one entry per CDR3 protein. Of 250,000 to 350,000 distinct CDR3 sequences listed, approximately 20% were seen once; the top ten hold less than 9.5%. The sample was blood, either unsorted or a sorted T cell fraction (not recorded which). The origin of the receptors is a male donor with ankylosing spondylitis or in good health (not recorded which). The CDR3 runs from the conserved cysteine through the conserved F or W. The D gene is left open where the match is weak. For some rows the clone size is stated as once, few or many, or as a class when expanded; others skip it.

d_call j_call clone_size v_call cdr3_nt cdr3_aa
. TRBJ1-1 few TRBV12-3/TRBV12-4 TGTGCCAGCAGTTCTCTTATGGGGATAACTGAAGCTTTCTTT CASSSLMGITEAFF
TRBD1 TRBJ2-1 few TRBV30 TGTGCCCATCATCCGGGACAGGGGGTCAATGAGCAGTTCTTC CAHHPGQGVNEQFF
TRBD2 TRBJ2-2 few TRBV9 TGTGCCAGCAGCGTAGTTTCCGGGACTAGCGCCGGGGAGCTGTTTTTT CASSVVSGTSAGELFF
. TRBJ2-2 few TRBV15 TGTGCCACCAGCAGAGTAGGGTTCGGCGGGGAGCTGTTTTTT CATSRVGFGGELFF
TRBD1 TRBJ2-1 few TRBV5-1 TGCGCCAGCAGCTTGGACAGGGGCTACAATGAGCAGTTCTTC CASSLDRGYNEQFF
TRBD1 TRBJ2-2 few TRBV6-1 TGTGCCAGCAGTGAGGGACAGGGGTACTCCGGGGAGCTGTTTTTT CASSEGQGYSGELFF
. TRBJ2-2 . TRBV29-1 TGCAGCGCTGCCAGGGGCGGATCCGGGGAGCTGTTTTTT CSAARGGSGELFF
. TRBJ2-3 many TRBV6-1 TGTGCCAGTGCACAGGGAGTGGGGACAGATACGCAGTATTTT CASAQGVGTDTQYF
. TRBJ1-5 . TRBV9 TGTGCCAGCAGCGTAGGACTAAATCAGCCCCAGCATTTT CASSVGLNQPQHF
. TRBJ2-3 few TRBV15 TGTGCCACCAGCAGAGATTGGGCGGAGAGCACAGATACGCAGTATTTT CATSRDWAESTDTQYF
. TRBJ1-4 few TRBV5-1 TGCGCCAGCAGCTTGGCAGGCGGTGGGGCAACTAATGAAAAACTGTTTTTT CASSLAGGGATNEKLFF
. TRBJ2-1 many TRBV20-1 TGCAGTGCCCCGGAAGAGCGGGTCTCCTACAATGAGCAGTTCTTC CSAPEERVSYNEQFF
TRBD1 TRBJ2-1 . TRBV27 TGTGCCAGCAGACAGGGGCCGGGCAATGAGCAGTTCTTC CASRQGPGNEQFF
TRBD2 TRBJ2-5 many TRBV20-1 TGCAGTGCTAGAGACCCCGGGACTAGCGGGAGTAGCGGCCAAGAGACCCAGTACTTC CSARDPGTSGSSGQETQYF
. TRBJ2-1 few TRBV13 TGTGCCAGCAGCTTCACGGGCAATGAGCAGTTCTTC CASSFTGNEQFF
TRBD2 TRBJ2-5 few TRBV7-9 TGTGCCAGCAGATGGACTAGCGGGGGGCGAATCCAAGAGACCCAGTACTTC CASRWTSGGRIQETQYF
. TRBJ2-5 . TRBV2 TGTGCCAGCGATGGGGTCCCTAACGGGCATCGGCAGACCCAGTACTTC CASDGVPNGHRQTQYF
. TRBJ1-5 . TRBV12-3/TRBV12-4 TGTGCCAGCAGTTTGGTATTCGGGGGACGGGCCAGCAATCAGCCCCAGCATTTT CASSLVFGGRASNQPQHF
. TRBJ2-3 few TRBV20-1 TGCAGTGCTAGAGATTCCCAGGGAGTTCTGACAGATACGCAGTATTTT CSARDSQGVLTDTQYF
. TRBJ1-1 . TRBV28 TGTGCCAGCAGTTTATGGGGGGGGAACACTGAAGCTTTCTTT CASSLWGGNTEAFF
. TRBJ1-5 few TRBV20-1 TGCAGTGCTACGCAAAGGACAGTGAATCAGCCCCAGCATTTT CSATQRTVNQPQHF
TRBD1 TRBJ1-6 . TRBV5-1 TGCGCCAGCAGACTGGACAGGGGTGATTCACCCCTCCACTTT CASRLDRGDSPLHF
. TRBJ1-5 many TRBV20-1 TGCAGTGCCAGGACTAATAGCAATCAGCCCCAGCATTTT CSARTNSNQPQHF
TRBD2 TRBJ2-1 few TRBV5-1 TGCGCCAGCAGCGCTCCGGGACTAGCGGGAATCAATGAGCAGTTCTTC CASSAPGLAGINEQFF
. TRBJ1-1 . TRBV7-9 TGTGCCAGCAGCTTACATACGAACTGGGCTGAAGCTTTCTTT CASSLHTNWAEAFF
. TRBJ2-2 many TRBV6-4 TGTGCCAGCAGTGACTCGTGGGGCACCGGGGAGCTGTTTTTT CASSDSWGTGELFF
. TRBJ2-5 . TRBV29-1 TGCAGCGTTGGACTAGTACAAGAGACCCAGTACTTC CSVGLVQETQYF
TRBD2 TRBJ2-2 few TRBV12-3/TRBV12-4 TGTGCCAGCAGTCCGCATCCGGGACTAGCCCGAACCGGGGAGCTGTTTTTT CASSPHPGLARTGELFF
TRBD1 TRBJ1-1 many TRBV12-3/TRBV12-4 TGTGCCAGCACGATGACAGGGGTCCCTGAAGCTTTCTTT CASTMTGVPEAFF
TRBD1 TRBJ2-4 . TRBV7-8 TGTGCCAGCAGCCCCCAAACAGGGGCTCAGTACTTC CASSPQTGAQYF
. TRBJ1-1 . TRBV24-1 TGTGCCACCAGTGATCTGAACACTGAAGCTTTCTTT CATSDLNTEAFF
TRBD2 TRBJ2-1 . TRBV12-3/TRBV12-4 TGTGCCAGCAGTTCATACATTCTAGCGGGGGGGCCCAATGAGCAGTTCTTC CASSSYILAGGPNEQFF
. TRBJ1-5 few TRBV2 TGTGCCAGCAGTGAAATGACAGGTGCAGAGCCCCAGCATTTT CASSEMTGAEPQHF
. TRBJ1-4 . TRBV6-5 TGTGCCAGCAGTTTGGACGGGCGAATCGAAAAACTGTTTTTT CASSLDGRIEKLFF
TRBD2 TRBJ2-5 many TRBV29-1 TGCAGCGTTCCCCATAGGACTAGCGGTGGGACCCAGTACTTC CSVPHRTSGGTQYF
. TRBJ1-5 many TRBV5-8 TGTGCCAGCAGCTTGGGCGGACTTAAGCCCCAGCATTTT CASSLGGLKPQHF
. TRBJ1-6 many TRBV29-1 TGCAGCGTGGCGTACGGCGTGGATTCACCCCTCCACTTT CSVAYGVDSPLHF
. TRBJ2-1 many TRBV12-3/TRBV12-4 TGTGCCAGCAGTGCCGGCGGGACAGTCTACAATGAGCAGTTCTTC CASSAGGTVYNEQFF
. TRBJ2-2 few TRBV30 TGTGCCTGGAGTGAACAGACCGGGGAGCTGTTTTTT CAWSEQTGELFF
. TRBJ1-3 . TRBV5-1 TGCGCCAGCAGCTTGGCCGGGAGGGGGAACACCATATATTTT CASSLAGRGNTIYF
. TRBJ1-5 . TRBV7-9 TGTGCCAGCAGCTTAGGCATCGGAGGGAGGCAGCCCCAGCATTTT CASSLGIGGRQPQHF
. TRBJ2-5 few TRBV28 TGTGCCAGCAGTTTAGGTTCAGGCTACCAAGAGACCCAGTACTTC CASSLGSGYQETQYF
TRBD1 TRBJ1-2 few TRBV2 TGTGCCAGCAGTGAAGTTACAGGGGAGGTCTATGGCTACACCTTC CASSEVTGEVYGYTF
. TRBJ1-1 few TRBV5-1 TGCGCCAGCAGCCCCAGGCGGGGGGCGGGGATGAACACTGAAGCTTTCTTT CASSPRRGAGMNTEAFF